Listed here are 29 T cell receptor beta chains from one sample, sequenced in a study of blood T cell repertoires in COVID-19. The protocol was immunoSEQ multiplex PCR, while the TCRdb copy is restricted to in-frame clones and leaves out a portion. The repertoire holds more than 65,000 clones, with around 84% as singletons. Material: peripheral blood. Every receptor here comes from a woman in her seventies with acute or convalescent COVID-19.

The genes are TRBV5-6 and TRBJ1-4; D call uncertain. CDR3 length: 15 amino acids. Per germline, CDR1 SGHDT and CDR2 YYEEEE. The V gene lost 0 bases and the J gene lost 5 bases, with 11 bases spanning the gap. CDR3 residues: CASSLVRELNEKLFF. For the CDR3, the DNA is TGTGCCAGCAGCTTGGTACGGGAGCTAAATGAAAAACTGTTTTTT.

The V call is TRBV2, the J call TRBJ2-3; 13 bases agree with TRBD2. J gave up 3 bases and V 5 bases, and 14 bases lay outside the gene matches. The CDR3 loop spans 19 amino acids. From germline, CDR1 is SNHLY and CDR2 FYNNEI. The DNA for the CDR3 is TGTGCCAGCAGTAAGACTAGCGGGAGGATGGGGAGTTGGACAGATACGCAGTATTTT. Translation gives CASSKTSGRMGSWTDTQYF.

The chain joins TRBV27 to TRBJ2-1; maybe TRBD1 (5 bases). Looked up from germline, CDR1 is MNHEY and CDR2 is SMNVEV (reference sequence). V was shortened by 5 bases and J by 1 base, with 9 bases between the two germline ends. The CDR3 consists of 14 residues. The CDR3 loop is CASSKSGSYNEQFF. CDR3 DNA: TGTGCCAGCAGTAAATCAGGGTCCTACAATGAGCAGTTCTTC.

The genes are TRBV9 and TRBJ1-2; possible D gene TRBD1, 5 bases. The V end was cut by 2 bases, the J end by 3 bases, with 11 bases between. There are 14 residues in the CDR3. Germline V gene sequence: CDR1 SGDLS, CDR2 YYNGEE. For the CDR3, the DNA is TGTGCCAGCAGCGTTCAAACAGGTCACTATGGCTACACCTTC. Amino acids: CASSVQTGHYGYTF.

This chain connects TRBV5-4 to TRBJ1-4; D unclear. This CDR3 has 14 amino acids. Between the trimmed V and J ends, which lost 3 bases and 2 bases, there was a span of 8 bases. Germline V lookup: CDR1 SGHNT, CDR2 YYREEE (reference sequence). The CDR3 coding sequence is TGTGCCAGCAGCTCTCGGGATACTAATGAAAAACTGTTTTTT. Translation gives CASSSRDTNEKLFF.

V gene TRBV6-5 combines with J gene TRBJ1-2; 8 bases agree with TRBD1. CDR1 is MNHEY and CDR2 is SVGAGI in the germline V gene. The CDR3 runs to 15 residues. V gave up 5 bases and J gave up 2 bases; unmatched junction bases: 7. CDR3 coding DNA: TGTGCCAGCAGTCCGACAGGGGCGCTGAACTATGGCTACACCTTC. Translation: CASSPTGALNYGYTF.

The chain recombines TRBV5-4 with TRBJ2-7; weak D call: TRBD1 (6 bases). The CDR3 is 13 residues long. Germline CDR1 reads SGHNT; CDR2 reads YYREEE (reference sequence). Trimming shortened V by 4 bases and J by 5 bases, and 13 bases separated the two germline ends. The CDR3 DNA is TGTGCCAGCAGCCAAACAGGGTCGAACGAGCAGTACTTC. Translation gives CASSQTGSNEQYF.

With regard to this clone: Other DNA sequences of this sample code for an identical CDR3. The chain recombines TRBV3-1 (or the pseudogene TRBV3-2) with TRBJ1-5, with 10 bases identical to TRBD1. This CDR3 has 16 amino acids. V lost 1 base, J lost 2 bases, and 2 bases stayed unmatched. Germline V gene lookup returns CDR1 LGHDT and CDR2 YNNKEL (reference sequence). CDR3 nucleotide sequence: TGTGCCAGCAGCCAAGCCGGGACAGGGGGCAATCAGCCCCAGCATTTT. Translating gives CASSQAGTGGNQPQHF.

The chain recombines TRBV19 with TRBJ2-7, with TRBD1 matching over 7 bases. The V gene end was trimmed by 8 bases and the J gene end by 1 base; junction bases not matched to a gene: 8. Germline V gene sequence: CDR1 LNHDA, CDR2 SQIVND (reference sequence). The CDR3 runs 14 residues. This chain's CDR3 is CASRSTGVSYEQYF. The CDR3 nucleotides read TGTGCCAGTCGGTCTACAGGGGTTTCCTACGAGCAGTACTTC.

This sequence joins TRBV5-6 and TRBJ1-2; tentatively, D is TRBD1 (6 bases). The CDR3 is 14 amino acids. V dropped 6 bases and J dropped 4 bases, with 16 bases sitting between them. CDR1 SGHDT and CDR2 YYEEEE come from the germline V gene. CDR3 region: CASKTIQGRYGYTF. The CDR3 DNA reads as TGTGCCAGCAAAACGATACAGGGACGCTATGGCTACACCTTC.

This clone has only one observation. The chain couples TRBV6-5 to TRBJ1-5; D unresolved. Per germline, CDR1 MNHEY and CDR2 SVGAGI. Trimming cost V 6 bases and J 2 bases, with 11 bases left between them. The CDR3 length is 14 residues. The CDR3 spells CASSRERGNQPQHF. CDR3 bases: TGTGCCAGCAGCCGGGAAAGGGGCAATCAGCCCCAGCATTTT.

The V and J genes are TRBV19 and TRBJ1-5; D uncertain. Germline CDR1 LNHDA, CDR2 SQIVND (reference sequence). This CDR3 comprises 16 residues. With 3 bases removed from V and 2 bases from J, the gap between germline ends came to 14 bases. CDR3 amino acids: CASSIIRLSGNQPQHF. The CDR3 region has the DNA TGTGCCAGTAGTATTATCAGGCTATCCGGCAATCAGCCCCAGCATTTT.

J is TRBJ1-2 and V is TRBV4-1; D is ambiguous. The V gene lost 2 bases and the J gene lost 4 bases, with 14 bases spanning the gap. Germline values: CDR1 MGHRA, CDR2 YSYEKL. CDR3 length equals 15 residues. The CDR3 bases are TGCGCCAGCAGCCAATTGTATGCGAGGTCCTATGGCTACACCTTC. Encoded protein: CASSQLYARSYGYTF.

The DNA of the CDR3 is TGTGCCAGCAGCGAGACCCTGTGGAGGTCTGGGGCACCCCTCCACTTT. Translation gives CASSETLWRSGAPLHF. The chain links TRBV9 to TRBJ1-6; D ambiguous. The CDR3 extends over 16 amino acids. Per the germline V gene, CDR1 is SGDLS and CDR2 is YYNGEE. Between the trimmed V and J ends, which lost 3 bases and 11 bases, there was a span of 21 bases.

The chain links TRBV5-1 to TRBJ2-1; maybe TRBD1 (6 bases). The CDR3 is 11 residues long. CDR1 is SGHRS and CDR2 is YFSETQ in the germline V gene. V dropped 2 bases and J dropped 10 bases, with 7 bases sitting between them. The CDR3, as DNA: TGCGCCAGCAGCTTTGGGACAGAGCAGTTCTTC. This translates into CASSFGTEQFF.

The rearrangement links TRBV5-8 to TRBJ1-2; D is uncertain. Trimming took 0 bases from V and 5 from J, leaving 20 bases between them. CDR1 is SGHTS, CDR2 YDEGEE, per germline. The CDR3 is 17 residues long. The CDR3 sequence is CASSLATLVGRIYGYTF. In DNA form, the CDR3 reads TGTGCCAGCAGCTTGGCCACGTTGGTAGGCAGGATATATGGCTACACCTTC. Full variable domain (outside the CDR3, taken from reference TRBV5-8 and TRBJ1-2): EAGVTQSPTHLIKTRGQQATLRCSPISGHTSVYWYQQALGLGLQFLLWYDEGEERNRGNFPPRFSGRQFPNYSSELNVNALELEDSALYLCASSLATLVGRIYGYTFGSGTRLTVV.

In DNA, the CDR3 is TGCAGTGCTAGTAGCCGGGTCTCCATTTCCTACAATGAGCAGTTCTTC. Translation: CSASSRVSISYNEQFF. V gene TRBV20-1 combines with J gene TRBJ2-1; no clear D gene. The germline CDR1 and CDR2 sequences are DFQATT and SNEGSKA (reference sequence). The CDR3 contains 16 residues. Trimming left V 3 bases short and J 1 base short, with 16 bases between.

V is TRBV19 and J is TRBJ2-1, with TRBD1 identical over 9 bases. J gave up 7 bases and V 4 bases, and 8 bases lay outside the gene matches. Germline V gene lookup returns CDR1 LNHDA and CDR2 SQIVND (reference sequence). CDR3 size: 15 residues. CDR3 in DNA: TGTGCCAGTAGTACGGACAGGGGAGGGTGGAATGAGCAGTTCTTC. This codes for CASSTDRGGWNEQFF.

The chain joins TRBV5-1 to TRBJ2-7, with TRBD2 identical over 15 bases. V lost 5 bases, J lost 4 bases, and 4 bases stayed unmatched. The CDR3 length is 15 residues. Germline V gene lookup returns CDR1 SGHRS and CDR2 YFSETQ. The CDR3 sequence: CASRPGLAGGYEQYF. Here the CDR3 DNA reads TGCGCCAGCAGACCTGGACTAGCGGGAGGGTACGAGCAGTACTTC.

This clone was found a few times. The chain employs TRBV9 and TRBJ2-3; D not certain. Germline values: CDR1 SGDLS, CDR2 YYNGEE. The CDR3 covers 14 residues. V lost 3 bases and J lost 1, with 9 bases in between. This CDR3 reads CASSARLGTDTQYF. In DNA, the CDR3 is TGTGCCAGCAGCGCCAGACTGGGCACAGATACGCAGTATTTT.

The V and J genes are TRBV5-1 and TRBJ2-3; D is unclear. The V gene's germline CDR1 is SGHRS and CDR2 YFSETQ. The V and J ends lost 0 bases and 4 bases respectively, with 9 bases between them. The CDR3 consists of 14 residues. CDR3 sequence reads: CASSLGSLADTQYF. The CDR3 DNA sequence: TGCGCCAGCAGCTTGGGGTCCTTAGCAGATACGCAGTATTTT.

The chain has TRBV6-5 and TRBJ1-1; D remains ambiguous. Germline V gene data show CDR1 as MNHEY and CDR2 as SVGAGI. The V and J ends lost 4 bases and 5 bases respectively, with 8 bases between them. The CDR3 spans 12 residues. The CDR3 nucleotides are TGTGCCAGCAGTTCGACTGGGACTGAAGCTTTCTTT. It specifies CASSSTGTEAFF.

The chain recombines TRBV27 with TRBJ2-2; a possible D gene is TRBD1 (5 bases). Germline V gives CDR1 MNHEY, CDR2 SMNVEV (reference sequence). This CDR3 comprises 12 residues. V dropped 6 bases and J dropped 5 bases, with 7 bases sitting between them. Written as DNA, the CDR3 is TGTGCCAGCAGACCAGGGACCGGGGAGCTGTTTTTT. Translated: CASRPGTGELFF.

The rearrangement links TRBV2 to TRBJ1-4; no firm D call. Germline V lookup: CDR1 SNHLY, CDR2 FYNNEI. The ends were cut back, 6 bases at V and 2 bases at J, with 13 bases in the middle. The CDR3 runs 15 residues. Here the CDR3 reads CASRSQVWTNEKLFF. The CDR3 bases are TGTGCCAGCAGGAGTCAGGTCTGGACTAATGAAAAACTGTTTTTT.

V and J are TRBV7-9 and TRBJ2-3, with 11 bases fitting TRBD2. V lost 0 bases and J lost 4; bases outside the gene matches: 9. CDR3 length equals 18 residues. CDR1 SEHNR and CDR2 FQNEAQ come from the germline V gene (reference sequence). The CDR3 nucleotides are TGTGCCAGCAGCTTAGCGGCTAGCGGGAGGTCGAGTGCAGATACGCAGTATTTT. Translation gives CASSLAASGRSSADTQYF.

The chain carries TRBV7-9 and TRBJ2-1; 7 bases agree with TRBD2. Germline assignment: CDR1 SEHNR and CDR2 FQNEAQ (reference sequence). The CDR3 sequence is 17 residues long. Trimming removed 4 bases from V and 0 bases from J; junction bases left unmatched: 9. The DNA for the CDR3 is TGTGCCAGCAGCTCGAACAAGCGGGGCAGCTCCTACAATGAGCAGTTCTTC. It codes for CASSSNKRGSSYNEQFF.

V usage is TRBV7-9 and J usage is TRBJ2-1, with D unresolved. The germline V gene encodes CDR1 SEHNR and CDR2 FQNEAQ (reference sequence). This CDR3 is built from 10 residues. V lost 3 bases, J lost 10 bases, and 4 bases lay in between. The CDR3 nucleotides are TGTGCCAGCAGCTTGAGGGAGCAGTTCTTC. Protein product: CASSLREQFF. Looking up the rest from reference TRBV7-9 and TRBJ2-1 gives the full variable domain: DTGVSQNPRHKITKRGQNVTFRCDPISEHNRLYWYRQTLGQGPEFLTYFQNEAQLEKSRLLSDRFSAERPKGSFSTLEIQRTEQGDSAMYLCASSLREQFFGPGTRLTVL.

This clone appeared once. The chain uses TRBV4-1 and TRBJ1-6; D perhaps matches TRBD1 (6 bases). From germline, CDR1 is MGHRA and CDR2 YSYEKL. V lost 4 bases and J 3 bases, leaving 10 bases between the germline ends. This CDR3 has 15 residues. The CDR3 spells CASSPQQGYNSPLHF. CDR3 DNA sequence: TGCGCCAGCAGCCCCCAACAGGGCTATAATTCACCCCTCCACTTT.

The chain couples TRBV3-1 (or the pseudogene TRBV3-2) to TRBJ1-5; no clear D. V was pared by 4 bases and J by 1 base, with 11 bases between. CDR3 length equals 15 residues. Germline V CDR1 and CDR2: LGHDT, YNNKEL (reference sequence). CDR3 sequence: CASSPSGGSNQPQHF. CDR3 nucleotide sequence: TGTGCCAGCAGCCCTTCGGGAGGAAGCAATCAGCCCCAGCATTTT.